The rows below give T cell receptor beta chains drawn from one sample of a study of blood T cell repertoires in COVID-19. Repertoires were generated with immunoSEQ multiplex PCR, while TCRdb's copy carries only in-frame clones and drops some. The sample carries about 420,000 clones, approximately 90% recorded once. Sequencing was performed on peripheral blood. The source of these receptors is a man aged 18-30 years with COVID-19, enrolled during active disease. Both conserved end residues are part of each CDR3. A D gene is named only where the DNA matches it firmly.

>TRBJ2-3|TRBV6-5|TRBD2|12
TGTGCCAGCAGTAGCGGGAGCGATACGCAGTATTTT
CASSSGSDTQYF
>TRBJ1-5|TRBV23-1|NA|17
TGCGCCAGCAGTCAATCGTCCGGGAACCTGTGCAATCAGCCCCAGCATTTT
CASSQSSGNLCNQPQHF
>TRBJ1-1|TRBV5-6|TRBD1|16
TGTGCCAGCAGCTTGGCTGTCGGACAGGGGAACACTGAAGCTTTCTTT
CASSLAVGQGNTEAFF
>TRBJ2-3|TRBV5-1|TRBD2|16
TGCGCCAGCAGCTGGACTAGCGGGTATGGGGCAGATACGCAGTATTTT
CASSWTSGYGADTQYF
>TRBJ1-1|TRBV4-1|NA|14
TGCGCCAGCAGCCAAGGGGAGGGGAACACTGAAGCTTTCTTT
CASSQGEGNTEAFF
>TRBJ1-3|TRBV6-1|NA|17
TGTGCCAGCAGTGAAGCCCACGGAGGAAGCTCTGGAAACACCATATATTTT
CASSEAHGGSSGNTIYF
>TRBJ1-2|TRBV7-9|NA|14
TGTGCCAGCAGCTTAGGCGGACAGAACTATGGCTACACCTTC
CASSLGGQNYGYTF
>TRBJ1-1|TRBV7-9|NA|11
TGTGCCAGCAGCGAGGTCACTGAAGCTTTCTTT
CASSEVTEAFF
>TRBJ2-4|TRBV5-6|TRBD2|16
TGTGCCAGCAGCCAGAGGACTAGCGAGTACAAAAACATTCAGTACTTC
CASSQRTSEYKNIQYF
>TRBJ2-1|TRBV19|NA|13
TGTGCCAGCGGGACTGATTCCTACAATGAGCAGTTCTTC
CASGTDSYNEQFF
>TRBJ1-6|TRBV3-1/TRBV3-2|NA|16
TGTGCCAGCAGCCCCCCCGGGGCCCAGGGGAATTCACCCCTCCACTTT
CASSPPGAQGNSPLHF
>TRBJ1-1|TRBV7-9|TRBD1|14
TGTGCCAGCAGCTTTTCAGGGGGCGGCACTGAAGCTTTCTTT
CASSFSGGGTEAFF
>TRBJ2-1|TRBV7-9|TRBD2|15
TGTGCCAGCAGCCTAGGGACTAGCGTACACAATGAGCAGTTCTTC
CASSLGTSVHNEQFF
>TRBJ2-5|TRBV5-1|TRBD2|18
TGCGCCAGCAGCGTTACTAGCGGGGGCTCCAAGGGAGGAGAGACCCAGTACTTC
CASSVTSGGSKGGETQYF
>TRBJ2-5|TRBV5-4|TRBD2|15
TGTGCCAGCAGCCCGGGACTAGCGGGGGCACGGACCCAGTACTTC
CASSPGLAGARTQYF
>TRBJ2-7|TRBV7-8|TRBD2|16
TGTGCCAGCAGCCCCCACAGGGCGGGGGGGTCCTACGAGCAGTACTTC
CASSPHRAGGSYEQYF
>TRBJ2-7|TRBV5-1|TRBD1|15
TGCGCCAGCAGCTCGGGACAGAGGTCCTCCTACGAGCAGTACTTC
CASSSGQRSSYEQYF
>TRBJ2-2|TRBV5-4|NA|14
TGTGCCAGCAGCTCCCCAAATCGGGCCGGGGAGCTGTTTTTT
CASSSPNRAGELFF
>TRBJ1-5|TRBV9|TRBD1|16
TGTGCCAGCAGCGTGCCAGGGGGCCCCAGCAATCAGCCCCAGCATTTT
CASSVPGGPSNQPQHF
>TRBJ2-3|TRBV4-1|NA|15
TGCGCCAGCAGCCAAGAGGCCGAGGGCCCAGATACGCAGTATTTT
CASSQEAEGPDTQYF